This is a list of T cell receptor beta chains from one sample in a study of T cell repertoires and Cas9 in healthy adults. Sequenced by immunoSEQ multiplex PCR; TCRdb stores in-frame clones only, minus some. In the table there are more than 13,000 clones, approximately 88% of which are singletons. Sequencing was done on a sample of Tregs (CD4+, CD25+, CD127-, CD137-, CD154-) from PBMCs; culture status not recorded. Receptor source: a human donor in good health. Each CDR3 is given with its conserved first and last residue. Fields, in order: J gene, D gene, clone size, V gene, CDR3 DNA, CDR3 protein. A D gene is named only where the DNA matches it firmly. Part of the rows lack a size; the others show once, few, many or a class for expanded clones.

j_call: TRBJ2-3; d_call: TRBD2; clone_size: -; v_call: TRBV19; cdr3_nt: TGTGCCAGTAGTGGACTAGCGGGGGGGTCGGCCCTCGGGAATACGCAGTATTTT; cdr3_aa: CASSGLAGGSALGNTQYF
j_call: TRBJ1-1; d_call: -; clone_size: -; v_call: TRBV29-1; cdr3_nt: TGCAGCGTTGTGGGTTCGGTGAACACTGAAGCTTTCTTT; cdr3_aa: CSVVGSVNTEAFF
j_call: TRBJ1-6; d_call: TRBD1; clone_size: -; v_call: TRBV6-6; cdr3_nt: TGTGCCAGCAGGGCAACAGGGGGCGAGAATTCACCCCTCCACTTT; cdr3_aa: CASRATGGENSPLHF
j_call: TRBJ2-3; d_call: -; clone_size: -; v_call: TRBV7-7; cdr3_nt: TGTGCCAGCAGCCCTACCCCCGGGGTGGTAAGAGCAGATACGCAGTATTTT; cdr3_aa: CASSPTPGVVRADTQYF
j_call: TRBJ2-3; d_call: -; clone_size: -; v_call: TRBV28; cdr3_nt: TGTGCCAGCAGTTTGCCGCCGGGAGTAAGCCTCAATACGCAGTATTTT; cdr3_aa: CASSLPPGVSLNTQYF
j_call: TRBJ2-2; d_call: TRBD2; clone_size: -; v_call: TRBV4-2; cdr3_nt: TGTGCCAGCAGCCAAGAATCGGGACTAGCGGGGGCCGTCGGCGGGGAGCTGTTTTTT; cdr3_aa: CASSQESGLAGAVGGELFF
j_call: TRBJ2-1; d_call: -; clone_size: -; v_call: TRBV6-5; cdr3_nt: TGTGCCAGCAGTCGGGACCCAAAAAACAATGAGCAGTTCTTC; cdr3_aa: CASSRDPKNNEQFF
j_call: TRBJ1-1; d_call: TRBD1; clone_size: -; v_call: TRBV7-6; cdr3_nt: TGTGCCAGCAGCCCCCGGACAGGGAGGGGCACTGAAGCTTTCTTT; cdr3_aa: CASSPRTGRGTEAFF
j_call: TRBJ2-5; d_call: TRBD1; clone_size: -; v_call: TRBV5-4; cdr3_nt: TGTGCCAGCAGCCCCCCCCCGGGACAGGGAGAGACCCAGTACTTC; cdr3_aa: CASSPPPGQGETQYF
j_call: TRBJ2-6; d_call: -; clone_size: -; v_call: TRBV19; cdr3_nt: TGTGCCAGTACCAAGAGGAGCGGGACAGGCAGCTCTGGGGCCAACGTCCTGACTTTC; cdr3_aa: CASTKRSGTGSSGANVLTF
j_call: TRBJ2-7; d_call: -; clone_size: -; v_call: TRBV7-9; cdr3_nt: TGTGCCAGCAGCTTAATCGGGGGCGCGGGCTACGAGCAGTACTTC; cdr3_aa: CASSLIGGAGYEQYF
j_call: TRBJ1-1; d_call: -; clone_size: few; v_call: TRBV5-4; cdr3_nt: TGTGCCAGCAGACCGGGACACTTGAACACTGAAGCTTTCTTT; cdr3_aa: CASRPGHLNTEAFF
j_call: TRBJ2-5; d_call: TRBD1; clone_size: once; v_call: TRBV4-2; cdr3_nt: TGTGCCAGCAGCCAGGGCGGACAGGGGCCGAATGTTTTAGAGACCCAGTACTTC; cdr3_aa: CASSQGGQGPNVLETQYF
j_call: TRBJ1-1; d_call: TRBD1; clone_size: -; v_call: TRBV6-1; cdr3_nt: TGTGCCAGCAGTCCTGCGGACAGGAGGAACACTGAAGCTTTCTTT; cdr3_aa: CASSPADRRNTEAFF
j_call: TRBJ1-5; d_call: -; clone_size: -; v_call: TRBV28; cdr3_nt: TGTGCCAGCAGCCAGGTGGATCAGCCCCAGCATTTT; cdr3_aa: CASSQVDQPQHF
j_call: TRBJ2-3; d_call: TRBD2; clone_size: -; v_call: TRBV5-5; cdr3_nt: TGTGCCAGCAGCTTGCAACTAGCGGATGCAGATACGCAGTATTTT; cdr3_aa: CASSLQLADADTQYF
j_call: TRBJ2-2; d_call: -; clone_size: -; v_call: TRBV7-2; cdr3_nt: TGTGCCAGCAGCACCCGAGCCGGGGAGCTGTTTTTT; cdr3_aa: CASSTRAGELFF
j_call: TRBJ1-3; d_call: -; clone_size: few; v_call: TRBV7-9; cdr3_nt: TGTGCCAGCACCCAGGGCTCTGGAAACACCATATATTTT; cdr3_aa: CASTQGSGNTIYF
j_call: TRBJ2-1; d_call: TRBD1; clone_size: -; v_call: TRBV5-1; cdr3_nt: TGCGCCAGCAGCTCGGGACAGGGAAATGAGCAGTTCTTC; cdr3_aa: CASSSGQGNEQFF
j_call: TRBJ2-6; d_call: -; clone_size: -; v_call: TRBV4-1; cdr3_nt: TGCGCCAGCAGCCAAGTAGGTGGACTCGGCAACGTCCTGACTTTC; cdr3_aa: CASSQVGGLGNVLTF
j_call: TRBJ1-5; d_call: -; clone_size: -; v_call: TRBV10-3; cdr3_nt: TGTGCCATCAGGGACTCTAATAGCAATCAGCCCCAGCATTTT; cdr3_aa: CAIRDSNSNQPQHF
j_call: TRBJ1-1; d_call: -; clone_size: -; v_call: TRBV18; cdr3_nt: TGTGCCAGCTCAGCGGAAATAGGGACTGAAGCTTTCTTT; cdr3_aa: CASSAEIGTEAFF
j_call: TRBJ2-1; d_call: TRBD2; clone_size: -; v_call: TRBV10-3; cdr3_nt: TGTGCCATCAGTGAGACTTTTTGGGAGCGGGGGGGCAATGAGCAGTTCTTC; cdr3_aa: CAISETFWERGGNEQFF
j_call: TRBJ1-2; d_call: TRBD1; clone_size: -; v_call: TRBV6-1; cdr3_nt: TGTGCCAGCACCACAGCCGGGACAGTTTATGGCTACACCTTC; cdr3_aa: CASTTAGTVYGYTF
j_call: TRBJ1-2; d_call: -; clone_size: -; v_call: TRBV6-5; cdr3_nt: TGTGCCAGCAGTTCCCGGGGGAGTAGGGGCTACACCTTC; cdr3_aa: CASSSRGSRGYTF
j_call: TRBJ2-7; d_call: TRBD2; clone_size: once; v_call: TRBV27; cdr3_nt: TGTGCCAGCAGTCGACTGGCAGGGACTATCAACGAGCAGTACTTC; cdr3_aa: CASSRLAGTINEQYF
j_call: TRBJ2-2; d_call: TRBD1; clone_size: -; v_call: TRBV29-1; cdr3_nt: TGCAGCGTTCGGATCGGCAGGGGGTCCACCGGGGAGCTGTTTTTT; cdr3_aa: CSVRIGRGSTGELFF
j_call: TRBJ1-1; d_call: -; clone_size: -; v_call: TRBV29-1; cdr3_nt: TGCAGCGTTGCTGGGAAATCACGCCCTGAAGCTTTCTTT; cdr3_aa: CSVAGKSRPEAFF
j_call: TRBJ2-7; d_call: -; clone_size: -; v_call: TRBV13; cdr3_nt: TGTGCCAGCAGTCCCGGATCTGGGCGCGTGGACGAGCAGTACTTC; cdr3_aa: CASSPGSGRVDEQYF
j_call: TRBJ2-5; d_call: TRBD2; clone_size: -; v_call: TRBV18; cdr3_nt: TGTGCCAGCTCGCCTGGACTAGCGGGGCAAGAGACCCAGTACTTC; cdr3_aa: CASSPGLAGQETQYF
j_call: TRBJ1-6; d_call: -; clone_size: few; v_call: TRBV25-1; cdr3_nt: TGTGCCAGCAGTCTAACTAGGATAGGGAATTCACCCCTCCACTTT; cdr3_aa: CASSLTRIGNSPLHF
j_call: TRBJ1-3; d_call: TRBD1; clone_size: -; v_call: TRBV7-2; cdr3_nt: TGTGCCAGCAGCCCGGGACAGGGATCGAAATCCGGAAACACCATATATTTT; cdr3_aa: CASSPGQGSKSGNTIYF
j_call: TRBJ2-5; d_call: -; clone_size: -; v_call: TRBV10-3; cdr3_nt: TGTGCCATCAGTGAGTTAAGCGCGTCGTTGCAGGGAGGAGAAGAGACCCAGTACTTC; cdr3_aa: CAISELSASLQGGEETQYF
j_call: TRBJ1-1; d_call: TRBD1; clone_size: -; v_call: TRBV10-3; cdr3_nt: TGTGCCATCAGTGGACAGGGGAACACTGAAGCTTTCTTT; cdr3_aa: CAISGQGNTEAFF
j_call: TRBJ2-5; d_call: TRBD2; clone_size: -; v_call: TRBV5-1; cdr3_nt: TGCGCCAGCAGCCTAGGGACTAGCGGGGGCCAAGAGACCCAGTACTTC; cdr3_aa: CASSLGTSGGQETQYF
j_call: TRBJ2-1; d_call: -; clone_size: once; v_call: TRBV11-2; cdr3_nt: TGTGCCAGCAGCTTAGATGAGGTTCGGACAGAGCAGTTCTTC; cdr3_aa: CASSLDEVRTEQFF
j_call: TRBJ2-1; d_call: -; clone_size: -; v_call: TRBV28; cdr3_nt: TGTGCCAGCATTTCTATAAAGACCTACAATGAGCAGTTCTTC; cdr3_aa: CASISIKTYNEQFF
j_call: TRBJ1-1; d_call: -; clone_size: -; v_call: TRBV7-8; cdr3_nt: TGTGCCAGCAGCTTATATAAAGGCACTGAAGCTTTCTTT; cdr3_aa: CASSLYKGTEAFF
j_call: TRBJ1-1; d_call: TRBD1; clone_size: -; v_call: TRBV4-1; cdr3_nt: TGCGCCAGCAGCCAACCGGGACAGGGTCGGTTGAACACTGAAGCTTTCTTT; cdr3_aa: CASSQPGQGRLNTEAFF
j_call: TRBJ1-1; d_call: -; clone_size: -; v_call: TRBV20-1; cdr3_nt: TGCAGTGCTAGAACGGTTAATGAAGCTTTCTTT; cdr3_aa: CSARTVNEAFF
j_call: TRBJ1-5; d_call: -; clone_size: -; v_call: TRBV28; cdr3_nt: TGTGCCAGCAGTATTCAGAATAGCAATCAGCCCCAGCATTTT; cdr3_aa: CASSIQNSNQPQHF
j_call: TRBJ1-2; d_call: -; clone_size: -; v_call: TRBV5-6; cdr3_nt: TGTGCCAGCAGCTTGGTGGCGCAGTTCTATGGCTACACCTTC; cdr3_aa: CASSLVAQFYGYTF
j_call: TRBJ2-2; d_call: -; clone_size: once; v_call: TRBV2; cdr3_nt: TGTGCCAGCAGTGAAGGGCCCACCGGGGAGCTGTTTTTT; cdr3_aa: CASSEGPTGELFF
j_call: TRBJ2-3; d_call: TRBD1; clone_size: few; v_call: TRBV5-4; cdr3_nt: TGTGCCAGCAGCCGGGACAGGGGGAGGGATACGCAGTATTTT; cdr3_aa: CASSRDRGRDTQYF
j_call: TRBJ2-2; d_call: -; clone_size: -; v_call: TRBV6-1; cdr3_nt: TGTGCCAGCCGGGGAGCCGGGATCGGGGAGCTGTTTTTT; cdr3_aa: CASRGAGIGELFF
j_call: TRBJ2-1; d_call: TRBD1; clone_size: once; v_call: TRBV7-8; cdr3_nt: TGTGCCAGCAGCGCCACAGGGGCCCGGAACAATGAGCAGTTCTTC; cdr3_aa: CASSATGARNNEQFF
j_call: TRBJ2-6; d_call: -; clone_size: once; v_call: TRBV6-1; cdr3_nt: TGTGCCAGCAGCGCCCGCCTGGGTGGGGCCAACGTCCTGACTTTC; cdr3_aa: CASSARLGGANVLTF
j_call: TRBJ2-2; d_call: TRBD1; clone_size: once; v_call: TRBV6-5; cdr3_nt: TGTGCCAGCACCCGAAGGGGGCGGGCCGGGGAGCTGTTTTTT; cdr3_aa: CASTRRGRAGELFF
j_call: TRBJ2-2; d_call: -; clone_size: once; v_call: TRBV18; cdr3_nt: TGTGCCAGCACGAACACCGGAAACACCGGGGAGCTGTTTTTT; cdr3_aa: CASTNTGNTGELFF
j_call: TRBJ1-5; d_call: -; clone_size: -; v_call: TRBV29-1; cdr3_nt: TGCAGCGTGGCCCGGGACGGTAATCAGCCCCAGCATTTT; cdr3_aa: CSVARDGNQPQHF
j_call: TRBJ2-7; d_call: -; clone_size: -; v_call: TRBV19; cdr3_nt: TGTGCCAGTAGTAACGCACCTCTCCCCGAATACGAGCAGTACTTC; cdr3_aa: CASSNAPLPEYEQYF
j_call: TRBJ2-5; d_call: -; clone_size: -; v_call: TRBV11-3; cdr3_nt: TGTGCCAGCAGCCCCGGGGCTACCCAAGAGATCCAGTACTTC; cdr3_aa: CASSPGATQEIQYF
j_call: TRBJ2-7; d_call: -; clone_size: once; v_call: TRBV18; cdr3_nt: TGTGCCAGCTCCTTGACATCCTACGAGCAGTACTTC; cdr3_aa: CASSLTSYEQYF
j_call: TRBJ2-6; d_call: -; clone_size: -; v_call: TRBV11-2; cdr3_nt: TGTGCCAGCACCCGCTCTGGGGCCAACGTCCTGACTTTC; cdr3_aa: CASTRSGANVLTF
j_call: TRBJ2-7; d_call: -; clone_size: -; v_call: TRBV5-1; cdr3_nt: TGCGCCAGCAGCTTGGGCAGGCTGATTTACGAGCAGTACTTC; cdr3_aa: CASSLGRLIYEQYF
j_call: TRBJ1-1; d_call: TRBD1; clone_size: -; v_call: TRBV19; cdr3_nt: TGTGCCACCTTACCGGGACAGGGGGACACTGAAGCTTTCTTT; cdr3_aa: CATLPGQGDTEAFF
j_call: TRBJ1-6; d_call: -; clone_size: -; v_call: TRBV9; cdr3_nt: TGTGCCAGCAGCTTGGACACGGGGGATTCACCCCTCCACTTT; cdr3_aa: CASSLDTGDSPLHF
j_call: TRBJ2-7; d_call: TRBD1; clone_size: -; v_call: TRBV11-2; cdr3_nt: TGTGCCAGCAGCTTCCCAGGGGGCCCATATGAGCAGTACTTC; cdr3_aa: CASSFPGGPYEQYF